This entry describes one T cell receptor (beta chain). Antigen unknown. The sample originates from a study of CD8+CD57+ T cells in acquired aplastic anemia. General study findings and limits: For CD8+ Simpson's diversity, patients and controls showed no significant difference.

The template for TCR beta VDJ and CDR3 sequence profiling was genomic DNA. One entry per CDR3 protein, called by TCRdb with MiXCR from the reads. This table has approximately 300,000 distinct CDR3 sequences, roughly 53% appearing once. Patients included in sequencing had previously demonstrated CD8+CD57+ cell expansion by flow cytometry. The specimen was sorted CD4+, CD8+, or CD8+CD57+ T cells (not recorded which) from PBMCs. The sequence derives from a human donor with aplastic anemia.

The CDR3 DNA is TGTGCCGGGGATTATAGCAATCAGCCCCAGCATTTT. It encodes CAGDYSNQPQHF. The chain employs TRBV19 and TRBJ1-5; no reliable D call. The CDR3 consists of 12 residues. The V gene's germline CDR1 is LNHDA and CDR2 SQIVND (reference sequence). Trimming cost V 11 bases and J 0 bases, with 8 bases left between them.